These T cell receptor beta chains were read from a single sample in a study of blood T cell repertoires in COVID-19. TCRdb's copy holds only in-frame clones and misses some; the assay was immunoSEQ multiplex PCR. The sample includes about 200,000 clones, around 85% of them seen just once. Sample: peripheral blood. Receptors originate from a woman in her forties or fifties with acute or convalescent COVID-19. The CDR3 runs from the conserved cysteine through the conserved F or W. Fields, in order: CDR3 protein, CDR3 DNA, D gene, CDR3 length, V gene, clone size, J gene. A D gene is named only where the DNA matches it firmly. Expanded clones get a size class; other rows say once, few or many, or leave the size out.

CDR3 protein: CASSSQGRETQYF
CDR3 DNA: TGTGCCAGCAGTTCACAGGGGAGGGAGACCCAGTACTTC
D gene: .
CDR3 length: 13
V gene: TRBV7-7
clone size: .
J gene: TRBJ2-5

CDR3 protein: CASSPRVLTSGGGTDTQYF
CDR3 DNA: TGTGCCAGCAGCCCGCGGGTCCTTACTAGCGGGGGGGGCACAGATACGCAGTATTTT
D gene: TRBD2
CDR3 length: 19
V gene: TRBV7-2
clone size: once
J gene: TRBJ2-3

CDR3 protein: CASRRLGVADTQYF
CDR3 DNA: TGTGCCAGCAGACGGCTCGGGGTGGCAGATACGCAGTATTTT
D gene: .
CDR3 length: 14
V gene: TRBV2
clone size: .
J gene: TRBJ2-3

CDR3 protein: CAWSELAGIETQYF
CDR3 DNA: TGTGCCTGGAGTGAACTAGCGGGGATTGAGACCCAGTACTTC
D gene: TRBD2
CDR3 length: 14
V gene: TRBV30
clone size: once
J gene: TRBJ2-5

CDR3 protein: CASPPTELAGGWDTQYF
CDR3 DNA: TGTGCCAGCCCCCCGACAGAGTTAGCGGGGGGGTGGGATACGCAGTATTTT
D gene: TRBD2
CDR3 length: 17
V gene: TRBV28
clone size: .
J gene: TRBJ2-3

CDR3 protein: CASSQDIKRDEQFF
CDR3 DNA: TGTGCCAGCTCACAGGACATTAAAAGGGATGAGCAGTTCTTC
D gene: .
CDR3 length: 14
V gene: TRBV18
clone size: .
J gene: TRBJ2-1

CDR3 protein: CASSQEDWGGTEAFF
CDR3 DNA: TGCGCCAGCAGCCAAGAGGATTGGGGGGGCACTGAAGCTTTCTTT
D gene: .
CDR3 length: 15
V gene: TRBV4-1
clone size: .
J gene: TRBJ1-1

CDR3 protein: CATSLGWSAQDTQYF
CDR3 DNA: TGTGCCACTAGTCTCGGTTGGTCTGCACAGGATACGCAGTATTTT
D gene: .
CDR3 length: 15
V gene: TRBV19
clone size: .
J gene: TRBJ2-3

CDR3 protein: CASSLKGAGYGYTF
CDR3 DNA: TGTGCCAGCAGTTTAAAGGGGGCCGGCTATGGCTACACCTTC
D gene: TRBD1
CDR3 length: 14
V gene: TRBV27
clone size: .
J gene: TRBJ1-2

CDR3 protein: CASSPEGTGGYEQYF
CDR3 DNA: TGCGCCAGCAGCCCGGAAGGGACAGGGGGTTACGAGCAGTACTTC
D gene: TRBD1
CDR3 length: 15
V gene: TRBV5-1
clone size: .
J gene: TRBJ2-7

CDR3 protein: CASSLVTSGPYEQYF
CDR3 DNA: TGTGCCAGCAGCTTAGTTACTAGCGGGCCCTACGAGCAGTACTTC
D gene: TRBD2
CDR3 length: 15
V gene: TRBV7-2
clone size: .
J gene: TRBJ2-7

CDR3 protein: CASSSQREKQPQHF
CDR3 DNA: TGTGCCAGCAGCTCACAGCGGGAAAAGCAGCCCCAGCATTTT
D gene: .
CDR3 length: 14
V gene: TRBV7-2
clone size: .
J gene: TRBJ1-5

CDR3 protein: CASSQVSGGDEKLFF
CDR3 DNA: TGTGCCAGCAGCCAAGTTTCGGGAGGGGATGAAAAACTGTTTTTT
D gene: .
CDR3 length: 15
V gene: TRBV4-2
clone size: once
J gene: TRBJ1-4

CDR3 protein: CASSMVTDQPQHF
CDR3 DNA: TGTGCCAGTAGTATGGTGACAGATCAGCCCCAGCATTTT
D gene: .
CDR3 length: 13
V gene: TRBV19
clone size: .
J gene: TRBJ1-5

CDR3 protein: CASSIGTGTNEKLFF
CDR3 DNA: TGTGCCAGTAGTATTGGGACAGGGACTAATGAAAAACTGTTTTTT
D gene: TRBD1
CDR3 length: 15
V gene: TRBV19
clone size: few
J gene: TRBJ1-4

CDR3 protein: CASSPTGLAVSYNEQFF
CDR3 DNA: TGTGCCAGCAGTCCCACTGGACTAGCGGTATCCTACAATGAGCAGTTCTTC
D gene: TRBD2
CDR3 length: 17
V gene: TRBV27
clone size: .
J gene: TRBJ2-1

CDR3 protein: CASSFPGLYGYTF
CDR3 DNA: TGTGCCAGCAGCTTTCCCGGACTCTATGGCTACACCTTC
D gene: .
CDR3 length: 13
V gene: TRBV7-2
clone size: .
J gene: TRBJ1-2

CDR3 protein: CASRKGELGTEAFF
CDR3 DNA: TGTGCCAGTAGAAAGGGGGAGTTGGGCACTGAAGCTTTCTTT
D gene: .
CDR3 length: 14
V gene: TRBV19
clone size: .
J gene: TRBJ1-1

CDR3 protein: CASSYGRGRNGYTF
CDR3 DNA: TGTGCCAGCAGTTATGGCAGGGGGAGAAATGGCTACACCTTC
D gene: TRBD1
CDR3 length: 14
V gene: TRBV6-5
clone size: .
J gene: TRBJ1-2

CDR3 protein: CASFDRPSGTGELFF
CDR3 DNA: TGTGCCAGTTTCGACCGGCCGTCCGGGACCGGGGAGCTGTTTTTT
D gene: .
CDR3 length: 15
V gene: TRBV19
clone size: .
J gene: TRBJ2-2

CDR3 protein: CASSAVAGGLETQYF
CDR3 DNA: TGTGCCAGCAGCGCCGTAGCGGGAGGTCTAGAGACCCAGTACTTC
D gene: TRBD2
CDR3 length: 15
V gene: TRBV9
clone size: .
J gene: TRBJ2-5

CDR3 protein: CASSPLRGLSGNTIYF
CDR3 DNA: TGTGCCAGCTCACCACTCAGGGGGCTCTCTGGAAACACCATATATTTT
D gene: TRBD1
CDR3 length: 16
V gene: TRBV18
clone size: .
J gene: TRBJ1-3

CDR3 protein: CASSWTSGSNEQYF
CDR3 DNA: TGTGCCAGCAGCTGGACTAGCGGGAGTAACGAGCAGTACTTC
D gene: TRBD2
CDR3 length: 14
V gene: TRBV7-2
clone size: .
J gene: TRBJ2-7

CDR3 protein: CASSQFSGGHTGELFF
CDR3 DNA: TGTGCCAGCAGCCAATTCAGCGGGGGGCACACCGGGGAGCTGTTTTTT
D gene: TRBD2
CDR3 length: 16
V gene: TRBV3-1/TRBV3-2
clone size: .
J gene: TRBJ2-2

CDR3 protein: CAWSVTGGANVLTF
CDR3 DNA: TGTGCCTGGAGTGTAACAGGTGGCGCCAACGTCCTGACTTTC
D gene: .
CDR3 length: 14
V gene: TRBV30
clone size: .
J gene: TRBJ2-6

CDR3 protein: CASSPGHLNTIYF
CDR3 DNA: TGTGCCAGCAGCCCGGGACACCTAAACACCATATATTTT
D gene: .
CDR3 length: 13
V gene: TRBV11-1
clone size: .
J gene: TRBJ1-3

CDR3 protein: CASSVPVRNEQFF
CDR3 DNA: TGTGCCAGCAGCGTACCCGTGAGGAATGAGCAGTTCTTC
D gene: .
CDR3 length: 13
V gene: TRBV9
clone size: few
J gene: TRBJ2-1

CDR3 protein: CSVEERHEGEQYF
CDR3 DNA: TGCAGCGTTGAGGAGCGGCATGAGGGCGAGCAGTACTTC
D gene: .
CDR3 length: 13
V gene: TRBV29-1
clone size: .
J gene: TRBJ2-7

CDR3 protein: CASSLTSPPGELFF
CDR3 DNA: TGTGCCAGCAGCCTAACTAGTCCCCCCGGGGAGCTGTTTTTT
D gene: .
CDR3 length: 14
V gene: TRBV14
clone size: .
J gene: TRBJ2-2

CDR3 protein: CASSTPGQNYGYTF
CDR3 DNA: TGTGCCAGTAGTACCCCGGGACAGAACTATGGCTACACCTTC
D gene: TRBD1
CDR3 length: 14
V gene: TRBV19
clone size: .
J gene: TRBJ1-2

CDR3 protein: CAWNRGKETEAFF
CDR3 DNA: TGTGCCTGGAATAGAGGGAAAGAGACTGAAGCTTTCTTT
D gene: .
CDR3 length: 13
V gene: TRBV30
clone size: .
J gene: TRBJ1-1

CDR3 protein: CASSPIAGGPDRGNEQFF
CDR3 DNA: TGTGCCAGCAGCCCCATAGCGGGAGGGCCGGATCGGGGGAATGAGCAGTTCTTC
D gene: TRBD2
CDR3 length: 18
V gene: TRBV7-9
clone size: .
J gene: TRBJ2-1

CDR3 protein: CASSLDRAGELFF
CDR3 DNA: TGTGCCAGCAGCTTAGATCGGGCCGGGGAGCTGTTTTTT
D gene: .
CDR3 length: 13
V gene: TRBV11-3
clone size: few
J gene: TRBJ2-2

CDR3 protein: CASRDTYSNQPQHF
CDR3 DNA: TGTGCCAGCCGGGACACCTATAGCAATCAGCCCCAGCATTTT
D gene: .
CDR3 length: 14
V gene: TRBV19
clone size: .
J gene: TRBJ1-5

CDR3 protein: CASSLGRGFTDTQYF
CDR3 DNA: TGTGCCAGCAGCTTGGGGCGGGGGTTCACAGATACGCAGTATTTT
D gene: TRBD2
CDR3 length: 15
V gene: TRBV11-3
clone size: .
J gene: TRBJ2-3

CDR3 protein: CASSPGFTEQYF
CDR3 DNA: TGTGCCAGCAGCCCGGGGTTTACGGAGCAGTACTTC
D gene: .
CDR3 length: 12
V gene: TRBV5-6
clone size: .
J gene: TRBJ2-7

CDR3 protein: CAIRPWDRQNTEAFF
CDR3 DNA: TGTGCCATCAGGCCCTGGGACAGGCAAAACACTGAAGCTTTCTTT
D gene: TRBD1
CDR3 length: 15
V gene: TRBV10-3
clone size: .
J gene: TRBJ1-1

CDR3 protein: CASSTSGGATKTDTQYF
CDR3 DNA: TGTGCCAGCAGCACTAGCGGGGGGGCCACCAAGACAGATACGCAGTATTTT
D gene: TRBD2
CDR3 length: 17
V gene: TRBV7-2
clone size: .
J gene: TRBJ2-3

CDR3 protein: CSVVRGTAQETQYF
CDR3 DNA: TGCAGCGTTGTTAGGGGGACGGCACAAGAGACCCAGTACTTC
D gene: .
CDR3 length: 14
V gene: TRBV29-1
clone size: .
J gene: TRBJ2-5

CDR3 protein: CASRTGFMNTEAFF
CDR3 DNA: TGTGCCAGTAGGACAGGGTTCATGAACACTGAAGCTTTCTTT
D gene: TRBD1
CDR3 length: 14
V gene: TRBV19
clone size: .
J gene: TRBJ1-1

CDR3 protein: CASSLGATGRETQYF
CDR3 DNA: TGTGCCAGCAGTTTAGGGGCGACAGGGAGAGAGACCCAGTACTTC
D gene: TRBD1
CDR3 length: 15
V gene: TRBV27
clone size: once
J gene: TRBJ2-5

CDR3 protein: CASRPLAGGYNEQFF
CDR3 DNA: TGTGCCAGTAGGCCTCTAGCGGGGGGGTACAATGAGCAGTTCTTC
D gene: TRBD2
CDR3 length: 15
V gene: TRBV19
clone size: once
J gene: TRBJ2-1

CDR3 protein: CASSSGEAANVLTF
CDR3 DNA: TGTGCCAGCAGTTCTGGAGAAGCGGCCAACGTCCTGACTTTC
D gene: .
CDR3 length: 14
V gene: TRBV6-2/TRBV6-3
clone size: .
J gene: TRBJ2-6

CDR3 protein: CASSQDLVGLSYEQYF
CDR3 DNA: TGTGCCAGCAGCCAAGATCTGGTGGGGCTATCCTACGAGCAGTACTTC
D gene: .
CDR3 length: 16
V gene: TRBV3-1/TRBV3-2
clone size: .
J gene: TRBJ2-7

CDR3 protein: CASSLRSGGPETQYF
CDR3 DNA: TGTGCCAGCAGCTTAAGAAGCGGGGGGCCCGAGACCCAGTACTTC
D gene: TRBD2
CDR3 length: 15
V gene: TRBV5-8
clone size: .
J gene: TRBJ2-5

CDR3 protein: CASSIGSGAYTDTQYF
CDR3 DNA: TGTGCCAGTAGTATAGGAAGCGGGGCCTACACAGATACGCAGTATTTT
D gene: TRBD2
CDR3 length: 16
V gene: TRBV19
clone size: .
J gene: TRBJ2-3

CDR3 protein: CASSVAGITDTQYF
CDR3 DNA: TGTGCCAGCAGCGTAGCGGGGATCACAGATACGCAGTATTTT
D gene: .
CDR3 length: 14
V gene: TRBV9
clone size: .
J gene: TRBJ2-3

CDR3 protein: CASRSQGYGYTF
CDR3 DNA: TGCGCCAGCAGAAGCCAGGGGTATGGCTACACCTTC
D gene: .
CDR3 length: 12
V gene: TRBV4-1
clone size: .
J gene: TRBJ1-2

CDR3 protein: CASSRIPGQGNSPLHF
CDR3 DNA: TGTGCCAGCAGCCGGATTCCGGGACAGGGGAATTCACCCCTCCACTTT
D gene: TRBD1
CDR3 length: 16
V gene: TRBV5-4
clone size: once
J gene: TRBJ1-6

CDR3 protein: CASSYSGQGNDIQYF
CDR3 DNA: TGTGCCAGCAGTTACTCAGGACAGGGTAATGACATTCAGTACTTC
D gene: TRBD1
CDR3 length: 15
V gene: TRBV6-2/TRBV6-3
clone size: .
J gene: TRBJ2-4

CDR3 protein: CASSPLSGNTIYF
CDR3 DNA: TGTGCCAGCTCACCACTTTCGGGAAACACCATATATTTT
D gene: .
CDR3 length: 13
V gene: TRBV18
clone size: .
J gene: TRBJ1-3

CDR3 protein: CAISESSAPRGYGYTF
CDR3 DNA: TGTGCCATCAGTGAGTCGTCCGCACCCAGGGGCTATGGCTACACCTTC
D gene: .
CDR3 length: 16
V gene: TRBV10-3
clone size: .
J gene: TRBJ1-2

CDR3 protein: CASSLAKVAGDEQFF
CDR3 DNA: TGTGCCAGCAGCTTAGCGAAGGTAGCGGGAGATGAGCAGTTCTTC
D gene: TRBD2
CDR3 length: 15
V gene: TRBV7-2
clone size: .
J gene: TRBJ2-1

CDR3 protein: CASSYGTGGDKNIQYF
CDR3 DNA: TGTGCCAGCAGTTACGGGACAGGGGGCGACAAAAACATTCAGTACTTC
D gene: TRBD1
CDR3 length: 16
V gene: TRBV6-2/TRBV6-3
clone size: .
J gene: TRBJ2-4

CDR3 protein: CATSDRSDNYGYTF
CDR3 DNA: TGTGCCACCTCGGACAGGTCCGATAACTATGGCTACACCTTC
D gene: TRBD1
CDR3 length: 14
V gene: TRBV24-1
clone size: .
J gene: TRBJ1-2